The entry below describes one T cell receptor beta chain. Its antigen is still unknown. No much larger clone is present one base from it, and per-base qualities are unavailable. Via the germline V gene, CDR1 is SGHNT and CDR2 YENEEA. The CDR3 spans 15 residues, from the cysteine through the phenylalanine. Only CDR3 DNA is held: 45 bases, read in frame from base 1. At the junction V is shortened by 1 base and J by 0 bases, with 8 bases in between. These data come from a study of blood T cell repertoires in COVID-19 (dated by TCRdb to the early 2020s). Concerning the study at large: Samples from collaborators originated in the United States, Italy and Spain and spanned both the acute and convalescent phases of COVID-19. The prospective study material was composed of cDNA or gDNA derived from T cells, B-cell-depleted T cells, or PBMCs. Deeply sampled blood TCRbeta repertoires from subjects exposed to, actively infected with, or recovered from COVID-19 were included in the dataset. Where HLA class I and class II types were available, the types were taken from metadata supplied by the sample provider, not from assay-based typing. Sample metadata almost always included a de-identified subject ID, COVID-19 status, age in years and sex. A freely available public database, intended as a resource for researchers studying the immune response to SARS-CoV-2, is where the repertoires were released. The samples were drawn from the first 160 participants of the ongoing ImmuneRACE study and from 1,254 subjects provided by 6 global collaborators. Paper-wide results and their limitations: How much clinical and demographic metadata was included differed by source and by participant, and the metadata was provided uncurated.

At one collaborating source in Seattle, patients were enrolled during active infection and were followed longitudinally through the course of disease. The collaborating institutions used their own protocols to collect whole blood in K2EDTA tubes. For TCRbeta analysis, collaborators shipped samples in one of three forms: frozen whole blood, isolated PBMCs, or DNA extracted from either of those sample types. TCRbeta CDR3 regions were amplified from genomic DNA by means of the immunoSEQ Assay, a bias-controlled multiplex PCR. The authors processed their data as follows. The number of nucleated cells in each sample was estimated by amplification of reference gene primers within the assay. To quantify the absolute abundance of each unique TCRbeta CDR3 rearrangement, sequence reads were collapsed and filtered. For each sample, productive Simpson clonality was calculated by taking the square root of Simpson's diversity index across productive rearrangements. TCRdb limited this immuneACCESS table to in-frame rearrangements with V and J called. A share of clones is missing; checked studies link under half to unresolved V genes, and the rest is unexplained. D and trimming come from the DNA, and the V and J calls and clone size come from that table. The sample table shows some 350,000 clones, and around 90% are seen once. About 2.9% of the sample rests with the top ten.

Recombination joined TRBV11-3 with TRBJ2-3; the D segment could be TRBD2, given 6 matching bases. This receptor was identified in a woman aged 25-40 years with COVID-19, enrolled during active disease. The sample was peripheral blood. In nucleotide form, the sequence is TGTGCCAGCAGCTTAGTGGGGACTAGCACAGATACGCAGTATTTT. Its coded protein is CASSLVGTSTDTQYF.